A selection of T cell receptor beta chains follows, all from one sample in a study of T-cell reconstitution after alpha-beta-depleted transplantation in children. TCRdb reprocessed the PCR reads with MiXCR, giving one entry per CDR3 protein. The sample has about 58,000 distinct CDR3 sequences, about 40% seen once. The material sequenced was PBMCs, mostly from graft donor cells, taken 360 days after TCRalphabeta/CD19-depleted stem cell transplant. The receptors derive from a male patient under 18 who had a stem cell transplant for acute lymphoblastic leukemia, so the T cells may come from the graft donor. Each CDR3 is given with its conserved first and last residue. The D gene is left open where the match is weak. Size tells how often a clone was seen (once, few, many) or the class of an expanded clone, and some rows leave it out.

clone size	V gene	D gene	J gene	CDR3 protein	CDR3 DNA
once	TRBV12-3/TRBV12-4	NA	TRBJ1-1	CAICFPDNIQLNTEAFF	TGTGCCATCTGTTTTCCAGACAACATACAGCTGAACACTGAAGCTTTCTTT
NA	TRBV10-3	TRBD1	TRBJ2-7	CAISDLHRDRSYEQYF	TGTGCCATCAGTGACCTTCACCGGGACAGAAGCTACGAGCAGTACTTC
NA	TRBV5-1	NA	TRBJ2-7	CASSETSYDYEQYF	TGCGCCAGCAGCGAGACTAGTTACGATTACGAGCAGTACTTC
NA	TRBV7-8	NA	TRBJ2-5	CASSFRGSSDQETQYF	TGTGCCAGCAGCTTCCGGGGTAGCTCCGACCAAGAGACCCAGTACTTC
NA	TRBV5-1	TRBD1	TRBJ2-1	CASSLRDREARTPYNEQFF	TGCGCCAGCAGCCTCCGGGACAGGGAAGCCCGAACTCCCTACAATGAGCAGTTCTTC
NA	TRBV20-1	TRBD2	TRBJ2-3	CSARDSSAGGPFPTQYF	TGCAGTGCTAGAGACTCCTCAGCGGGAGGGCCGTTCCCTACGCAGTATTTT
NA	TRBV7-2	TRBD2	TRBJ2-3	CASSSCVLAGTDTQYF	TGTGCCAGCAGCTCCTGTGTTCTAGCGGGTACAGATACGCAGTATTTT
NA	TRBV9	NA	TRBJ2-7	CASSFGLGSSYEQYF	TGTGCCAGCAGCTTCGGGCTCGGAAGCTCCTACGAGCAGTACTTC
few	TRBV7-7	NA	TRBJ2-1	CASSLGFPGEQFF	TGTGCCAGCAGCTTAGGGTTCCCCGGTGAGCAGTTCTTC
NA	TRBV20-1	TRBD2	TRBJ2-3	CSARGLIAGTSTDTQYF	TGCAGTGCTAGGGGATTAATAGCGGGGACGAGCACAGATACGCAGTATTTT
NA	TRBV20-1	NA	TRBJ2-2	CSAETGSTGELFF	TGCAGTGCGGAAACAGGGTCGACCGGGGAGCTGTTTTTT
NA	TRBV28	TRBD1	TRBJ2-7	CASSFLRTGSYEQYF	TGTGCCAGCAGTTTTTTAAGGACAGGGTCCTACGAGCAGTACTTC
NA	TRBV6-1	NA	TRBJ2-3	CASRSSFLTDTQYF	TGTGCCAGCAGGTCATCATTTCTCACAGATACGCAGTATTTT
NA	TRBV5-1	NA	TRBJ2-1	CASSQTTGRPLCNEQFF	TGCGCCAGCAGCCAAACGACGGGACGCCCGTTGTGCAATGAGCAGTTCTTC
NA	TRBV27	TRBD2	TRBJ2-1	CASHTGLAGDWEQLNEQFF	TGTGCCAGCCACACTGGACTAGCGGGAGATTGGGAACAGTTAAATGAGCAGTTCTTC
NA	TRBV29-1	TRBD2	TRBJ2-2	CSVPRGENTGELFF	TGCAGCGTACCGCGGGGGGAGAACACCGGGGAGCTGTTTTTT
NA	TRBV11-2	NA	TRBJ1-2	CASSLENRQIYGYTF	TGTGCCAGCAGCTTAGAAAACCGACAGATCTATGGCTACACCTTC
NA	TRBV14	NA	TRBJ2-3	CASSQTTGLGMTDTQYF	TGTGCCAGCAGCCAGACGACGGGACTGGGGATGACAGATACGCAGTATTTT
many	TRBV12-5	TRBD2	TRBJ2-1	CASGLAPTGGRYNEQFF	TGTGCTAGTGGTTTGGCCCCTACGGGGGGGCGGTACAATGAGCAGTTCTTC
NA	TRBV4-2	NA	TRBJ1-2	CASSQEVQGNYGYTF	TGTGCCAGCAGCCAAGAAGTACAGGGTAACTATGGCTACACCTTC
NA	TRBV25-1	TRBD1	TRBJ1-4	CASSDQGAGGKLFF	TGTGCCAGCAGTGACCAGGGGGCGGGAGGGAAACTGTTTTTT
NA	TRBV25-1	TRBD1	TRBJ2-1	CASSGQGILSNEQFF	TGTGCCAGCAGTGGACAGGGTATCCTCTCCAATGAGCAGTTCTTC
NA	TRBV12-3/TRBV12-4	NA	TRBJ2-5	CASSPPAPPRETQYF	TGTGCCAGCAGCCCCCCGGCTCCACCGAGGGAGACCCAGTACTTC
few	TRBV10-3	NA	TRBJ2-4	CATGLGVSKNIQYF	TGTGCCACCGGGCTAGGGGTATCGAAAAACATTCAGTACTTC
NA	TRBV7-2	TRBD1	TRBJ2-1	CASGGFGTGFGEQFF	TGTGCCAGCGGAGGTTTCGGGACAGGGTTTGGTGAGCAGTTCTTC
NA	TRBV5-1	NA	TRBJ2-2	CASSQGRTGELFF	TGCGCGAGCAGCCAAGGGAGGACCGGGGAGCTGTTTTTT
few	TRBV7-9	NA	TRBJ2-5	CASSPDTDQETQYF	TGTGCCAGCAGCCCTGACACGGACCAAGAGACCCAGTACTTC
few	TRBV12-3/TRBV12-4	NA	TRBJ2-3	CASSSPPPFSSTDTQYF	TGTGCCAGCAGTTCACCTCCCCCATTCTCTAGCACAGATACGCAGTATTTT
once	TRBV5-1	TRBD2	TRBJ2-2	CASSLVIRSGRAGELFF	TGCGCCAGCAGCTTGGTGATTCGTAGCGGGAGGGCCGGGGAGCTGTTTTTT
NA	TRBV2	TRBD1	TRBJ2-7	CASSPDRAVGEQYF	TGTGCCAGCAGCCCGGACAGGGCAGTTGGGGAGCAGTACTTC
once	TRBV3-1	TRBD2	TRBJ2-7	CASSQDWEPSGRNPEQYF	TGTGCCAGCAGCCAAGATTGGGAACCTAGCGGGAGAAACCCCGAGCAGTACTTC
NA	TRBV7-8	TRBD2	TRBJ2-3	CASSPPRLAGLSTDTQYF	TGTGCCAGCAGCCCCCCGCGACTAGCGGGTCTAAGCACAGATACGCAGTATTTT
few	TRBV7-4	TRBD1	TRBJ1-1	CASSLVGGRGRTEAFF	TGTGCCAGCAGCTTAGTTGGGGGCAGGGGGCGAACTGAAGCTTTCTTT
NA	TRBV4-3	TRBD1	TRBJ1-2	CASSQDRGYGYTF	TGCGCCAGCAGCCAGGACAGGGGCTATGGCTACACCTTC
few	TRBV9	NA	TRBJ1-2	CASKGYGYTF	TGTGCCAGCAAGGGGTATGGCTACACCTTC
NA	TRBV28	NA	TRBJ2-1	CASSGQVFSYNEQFF	TGTGCCAGCAGTGGGCAGGTGTTCTCCTACAATGAGCAGTTCTTC
once	TRBV19	TRBD2	TRBJ2-1	CASSGVAGGFQFF	TGTGCCAGTAGTGGGGTAGCGGGAGGGTTTCAGTTCTTC
NA	TRBV4-2	TRBD2	TRBJ2-1	CASSQETSGTSGTAGAFF	TGTGCCAGCAGCCAAGAAACCTCCGGGACTAGCGGAACCGCGGGGGCGTTCTTC
NA	TRBV28	TRBD2	TRBJ2-1	CASSPSGTSGSNEQFF	TGTGCCAGCAGTCCCTCCGGGACTAGCGGGAGTAATGAGCAGTTCTTC
NA	TRBV12-3/TRBV12-4	NA	TRBJ1-2	CASSLRQLNYGYTF	TGTGCCAGCAGTTTAAGGCAACTTAACTATGGCTACACCTTC
few	TRBV29-1	NA	TRBJ2-2	CSVIDRRANTGELFF	TGCAGCGTTATTGATCGAAGGGCGAACACCGGGGAGCTGTTTTTT
NA	TRBV4-1	NA	TRBJ2-1	CASSQGEERSNEQFF	TGCGCCAGCAGCCAGGGGGAAGAGAGGAGTAATGAGCAGTTCTTC
few	TRBV7-2	NA	TRBJ2-5	CASSLDAGFRGETQYF	TGTGCCAGCAGCTTAGATGCAGGGTTTCGAGGGGAGACCCAGTACTTC
NA	TRBV11-2	NA	TRBJ1-2	CASSSTGTYYGYTF	TGTGCCAGCAGCTCCACCGGGACCTACTATGGCTACACCTTC
NA	TRBV7-2	NA	TRBJ2-7	CASSSLSTSYEQYF	TGTGCCAGCAGCTCATTGTCGACCTCCTACGAGCAGTACTTC
few	TRBV12-3/TRBV12-4	TRBD2	TRBJ2-3	CASSPTIAGEGHF	TGTGCCAGCAGCCCCACTATAGCGGGGGAAGGGCATTTT
NA	TRBV10-2	NA	TRBJ2-7	CASSEPRRSSYEQYF	TGCGCCAGCAGTGAGCCCCGGAGGAGCTCCTACGAGCAGTACTTC
NA	TRBV29-1	NA	TRBJ2-7	CSVEEGRGSYEQYF	TGCAGCGTTGAAGAAGGCAGGGGTTCCTACGAGCAGTACTTC
NA	TRBV29-1	TRBD2	TRBJ2-2	CRSPRGGRGRKKTGELFF	TGCAGGTCCCCGCGGGGGGGCAGAGGAAGGAAGAAGACCGGGGAGCTGTTTTTT
few	TRBV5-1	NA	TRBJ1-1	CASSLGGAMNTEAFF	TGCGCCAGCAGCTTGGGGGGGGCCATGAACACTGAAGCTTTCTTT
many	TRBV27	NA	TRBJ2-1	CASSLGPPAGQFF	TGTGCCAGCAGTTTAGGGCCGCCCGCCGGCCAATTCTTC
NA	TRBV20-1	NA	TRBJ1-2	CSARAIRGDYGYTF	TGCAGTGCTAGAGCCATTCGGGGGGACTATGGCTACACCTTC
NA	TRBV19	TRBD1	TRBJ2-1	CASSPIRDRPYNEQFF	TGTGCCAGTAGTCCCATTCGGGACAGACCATACAATGAGCAGTTCTTC
few	TRBV12-3/TRBV12-4	NA	TRBJ1-4	CASSLGRSNEKLFF	TGTGCCAGCAGCCTTGGACGGTCTAATGAAAAACTGTTTTTT